Below are 8 T cell receptor beta chains sequenced from a single sample in a study of a mutant IDH1 vaccine in newly diagnosed glioma. Time point of the sample: week 5, during vaccination. The content of each vaccine dose was 300 ug of mutant IDH1 20-mer peptide, and topical imiquimod accompanied it. Clones were read by immunoSEQ multiplex PCR, and TCRdb kept only the in-frame ones, dropping some. The repertoire includes fewer than 70,000 clones, more than 80% of them detected once, and about 4.2% sits in the top ten. For these TCRs, the target antigens are not known. This specimen was PBMCs, taken from a glioma patient whose treatment included an IDH1 peptide vaccine. These receptors were collected from a woman aged 35 to 49 with glioma.

Notes on this clone: Other DNA sequences of this sample code for an identical CDR3. The chain links TRBV5-5 to TRBJ1-5; D remains unclear. Trimming cost V 0 bases and J 4 bases, with 8 bases left between them. There are 14 residues in the CDR3. Germline CDR1 reads SGHKS; CDR2 reads YYEKEE (reference sequence). CDR3 bases: TGTGCCAGCAGCTTGGGGCAGTCGAATCAGCCCCAGCATTTT. The encoded protein is CASSLGQSNQPQHF.

This chain links TRBV5-1 with TRBJ2-5; 8 bases match TRBD2. The CDR3 is made up of 14 amino acids. In germline, CDR1 is SGHRS, CDR2 YFSETQ. Germline trimming cut 0 bases from V and 2 bases from J; bases unmatched to any gene: 0. This chain's CDR3 is CASSLAGGQETQYF. The CDR3 nucleotides are TGCGCCAGCAGCTTGGCGGGGGGGCAAGAGACCCAGTACTTC.

The chain employs TRBV5-1 and TRBJ1-2; 8 bases agree with TRBD1. Trimming removed 4 bases from V and 6 bases from J; junction bases left unmatched: 11. CDR3 length: 15 residues. The germline CDR1 and CDR2 sequences are SGHRS and YFSETQ. The CDR3 here is CASSPQTTGGNGYTF. In DNA form, the CDR3 reads TGCGCCAGCAGCCCGCAAACAACAGGGGGGAATGGCTACACCTTC.

The J gene is TRBJ2-2, the V gene TRBV21-1; the table's D call of TRBD2 was not tested on the DNA. TRBV21-1 is annotated as a pseudogene. The CDR3 consists of 17 residues. The CDR3 loop is CASTQERGGACLRELFF. CDR3 DNA sequence: TGTGCCAGCACTCAAGAGCGAGGGGGGGCTTGTCTCCGGGAGCTGTTTTTT.

This chain joins TRBV30 and TRBJ1-4; perhaps TRBD1 as D (5 bases). Germline V gene lookup returns CDR1 GTSNPN and CDR2 SVGIG (reference sequence). The CDR3 is made up of 13 amino acids. V dropped 7 bases and J dropped 4 bases, with 13 bases sitting between them. CDR3 coding DNA: TGTGCCTTAATGCCGGGGGATAATGAAAAACTGTTTTTT. It codes for CALMPGDNEKLFF.

In DNA form, the CDR3 reads TGTGCCACCAGCAGAGAATCAGGGTCTTTAAATGAGCAGTTCTTC. Translated: CATSRESGSLNEQFF. V usage is TRBV15 and J usage is TRBJ2-1, with a tentative D call TRBD1 (5 bases). Germline CDR1 reads LNHNV; CDR2 reads YYDKDF (reference sequence). The CDR3 consists of 15 residues. The V end lost 0 bases, the J end lost 7 bases, and 13 bases lay between the germline ends.

This clone was observed a single time. V gene TRBV2 combines with J gene TRBJ1-2; D ambiguous. Per the germline V gene, CDR1 is SNHLY and CDR2 is FYNNEI. V was cut by 5 bases and J by 3 bases, with 10 bases left in between. CDR3 length equals 13 residues. CDR3 in DNA: TGTGCCAGCAGTCTACAGCGGGACTATGGCTACACCTTC. This codes for CASSLQRDYGYTF.

This chain connects TRBV6-1 to TRBJ2-7, with TRBD2 identical over 9 bases. The trim removed 1 base at V and 0 bases at J, leaving 1 base unmatched. CDR3 length equals 15 residues. Germline CDR1 reads MNHNS; CDR2 reads SASEGT. Here the CDR3 DNA reads TGTGCCAGCAGTGAAGTAGCGGGAGCCTCCTACGAGCAGTACTTC. As protein: CASSEVAGASYEQYF.